The 21 T cell receptor beta chains presented below share a single source sample, sequenced in a study of cytomegalovirus exposure and HLA in healthy donors. This PCR relied on a set of 60 Vbeta primers and 13 Jbeta primers. The method was immunoSEQ multiplex PCR; TCRdb's version includes in-frame clones alone and lacks a portion of them. The table includes around 210,000 clones, around 85% detected once. What was sequenced was PBMCs. The origin of the receptors is a man in his fifties or sixties in good health and CMV-seronegative.

Comment on this clone: Its ends do not fully match the called genes, so a read error is possible. The chain joins TRBV5-1 to TRBJ2-7; 10 bases agree with TRBD2. The CDR3 extends over 14 amino acids. Germline lookup yields CDR1 SGHRS and CDR2 YFSETQ. CDR3 loop: CASKPSGSSYGQYF. The CDR3 nucleotides are TGCGCCAGCAAACCTAGCGGGAGCTCCTACGGGCAGTACTTC.

The chain links TRBV5-1 to TRBJ2-3; TRBD1 might be the D (6 bases). Looked up from germline, CDR1 is SGHRS and CDR2 is YFSETQ. The CDR3 spans 15 residues. V lost 5 bases, J lost 0 bases, and 13 bases lay in between. Written as DNA, the CDR3 is TGCGCCAGCAGTACCGGGACAACTAGCACAGATACGCAGTATTTT. This translates into CASSTGTTSTDTQYF.

The chain employs TRBV18 and TRBJ2-7, with 8 bases aligning to TRBD1. J was trimmed by 6 bases and V by 2 bases; bases with no gene match: 9. Germline-derived CDR1 and CDR2 are KGHSH and LQKENI. This CDR3 region has 15 residues. In nucleotides, the CDR3 is TGTGCCAGCTCACCAGCCGGGACAGGAACCTCCGAGCAGTACTTC. Translation: CASSPAGTGTSEQYF.

This chain uses TRBV7-9 with TRBJ2-7, with D possibly TRBD1 on 6 matching bases. The V gene lost 5 bases and the J gene lost 4 bases, with 12 bases spanning the gap. The CDR3 has 13 residues. Germline V gene sequence: CDR1 SEHNR, CDR2 FQNEAQ (reference sequence). The CDR3 coding sequence is TGTGCCAGCAGCCAGAAGGGGACATACGAGCAGTACTTC. Translation gives CASSQKGTYEQYF. Using reference TRBV7-9 and TRBJ2-7 for the parts outside the CDR3, the full variable domain is DTGVSQNPRHKITKRGQNVTFRCDPISEHNRLYWYRQTLGQGPEFLTYFQNEAQLEKSRLLSDRFSAERPKGSFSTLEIQRTEQGDSAMYLCASSQKGTYEQYFGPGTRLTVT.

The chain has TRBV9 and TRBJ1-1; 9 bases line up with TRBD1. The CDR3 is 15 residues long. With V trimmed by 0 bases and J by 8 bases, 8 bases remained unmatched. Germline V gene data show CDR1 as SGDLS and CDR2 as YYNGEE. CDR3 DNA sequence: TGTGCCAGCAGCGTAGTCGCAGGGACAGGGCTAGAAGCTTTCTTT. Translated: CASSVVAGTGLEAFF.

The chain joins TRBV30 to TRBJ2-3, with 10 nucleotides matching TRBD2. CDR1 and CDR2 (germline): GTSNPN, SVGIG (reference sequence). The CDR3 covers 14 residues. Trimming at V came to 3 bases and at J to 4 bases, leaving 4 bases not matched to a gene. The CDR3 coding sequence is TGTGCCTGGAGCGTTACTAGCGGGGCAGATACGCAGTATTTT. This codes for CAWSVTSGADTQYF.

The chain couples TRBV27 to TRBJ2-7, with 7 nucleotides matching TRBD1. The trim removed 3 bases at V and 4 bases at J, leaving 9 bases unmatched. This CDR3 spans 15 amino acids. Germline V gives CDR1 MNHEY, CDR2 SMNVEV (reference sequence). CDR3 bases: TGTGCCAGCAGTTTCGGGACAGCCTTGGGTTACGAGCAGTACTTC. It is translated as CASSFGTALGYEQYF.

This chain uses TRBV15 with TRBJ2-7; possible D gene TRBD2, 5 bases. The germline CDR1 and CDR2 sequences are LNHNV and YYDKDF (reference sequence). This CDR3 comprises 14 residues. V gave up 0 bases and J gave up 2 bases, with 8 bases separating them. The CDR3 DNA follows: TGTGCCACCAGCAGAGAAGAGGGAGCCTACGAGCAGTACTTC. Protein: CATSREEGAYEQYF.

This rearrangement joins TRBV5-5 to TRBJ2-1, with TRBD1 matching over 10 bases. CDR1 and CDR2 from the germline V gene are SGHKS and YYEKEE (reference sequence). V lost 6 bases to trimming and J lost 8 bases; unmatched junction nucleotides: 11. CDR3 length: 15 residues. This CDR3 is CASTPKDRGRDEQFF. The DNA for the CDR3 is TGTGCCAGCACCCCGAAAGACAGGGGGCGCGATGAGCAGTTCTTC.

This chain connects TRBV19 to TRBJ2-5, with 8 bases matching TRBD2. Germline CDR1 LNHDA, CDR2 SQIVND (reference sequence). V lost 4 bases to trimming and J lost 5 bases; unmatched junction nucleotides: 9. The CDR3 runs 15 residues. The CDR3 is CASSKGLAGPETQYF. In nucleotides, the CDR3 is TGTGCCAGTAGTAAGGGTCTAGCGGGCCCTGAGACCCAGTACTTC.

V usage is TRBV29-1 and J usage is TRBJ2-6, with D perhaps matching TRBD1 (6 bases). The CDR3 is 14 residues long. Trimming pared 4 bases from V and 2 bases from J, leaving 9 bases between. Germline V gene sequence: CDR1 SQVTM, CDR2 ANQGSEA. The CDR3 coding sequence is TGCAGCGTTGGGGGGCCCACTGGGGCCAACGTCCTGACTTTC. Protein: CSVGGPTGANVLTF.

With respect to this clone: This CDR3 is also generated by other DNA sequences in the sample. The chain uses TRBV2 and TRBJ1-4; 8 nucleotides agree with TRBD1. With 7 bases clipped from V and 8 bases from J, the junction kept 3 bases outside the gene matches. Germline V gene sequence: CDR1 SNHLY, CDR2 FYNNEI. CDR3 length: 12 amino acids. The chain's CDR3 is CASNRGNEKLFF. For the CDR3, the DNA is TGTGCCAGCAACAGGGGGAACGAAAAACTGTTTTTT.

V usage is TRBV4-1 and J usage is TRBJ1-1; tentatively, D is TRBD1 (6 bases). Trimming left V 3 bases short and J 7 bases short, with 15 bases between. CDR1 is MGHRA and CDR2 is YSYEKL in the germline V gene. This CDR3 has 14 amino acids. DNA of the CDR3: TGCGCCAGCAGCCATCCCTCCAGGGGTATTGAAGCTTTCTTT. Protein product: CASSHPSRGIEAFF.

V gene TRBV5-6 combines with J gene TRBJ2-7; 10 bases align to TRBD2. Trimming took 4 bases from V and 4 from J; bases not matched to a gene: 5. Germline V gene data show CDR1 as SGHDT and CDR2 as YYEEEE. This CDR3 is 14 amino acids long. The CDR3 loop is CASSASGRLYEQYF. As DNA, the CDR3 is TGTGCCAGCAGCGCTAGCGGGAGACTGTACGAGCAGTACTTC. Full variable domain (missing parts from reference TRBV5-6 and TRBJ2-7): DAGVTQSPTHLIKTRGQQVTLRCSPKSGHDTVSWYQQALGQGPQFIFQYYEEEERQRGNFPDRFSGHQFPNYSSELNVNALLLGDSALYLCASSASGRLYEQYFGPGTRLTVT.

The V and J genes are TRBV28 and TRBJ1-1; tentatively, D is TRBD1 (5 bases). In germline, CDR1 is MDHEN, CDR2 SYDVKM. This CDR3 region has 17 residues. The V and J ends lost 5 bases and 4 bases respectively, with 23 bases between them. CDR3 DNA: TGTGCCAGCAGTCTATCGGTCGGGCCCGGGGGAGGCACTGAAGCTTTCTTT. This gives the protein CASSLSVGPGGGTEAFF.

This chain uses TRBV30 with TRBJ1-4, with no clear D. Germline CDR1 reads GTSNPN; CDR2 reads SVGIG (reference sequence). This CDR3 spans 15 amino acids. V was trimmed by 0 bases and J by 10 bases, leaving 18 bases between them. CDR3 residues: CAWSVDFPPRGKLFF. The CDR3 coding sequence is TGTGCCTGGAGTGTAGACTTCCCCCCTCGCGGAAAACTGTTTTTT.

The rearrangement uses TRBV2 and TRBJ1-1; D remains unclear. Germline CDR1 reads SNHLY; CDR2 reads FYNNEI. The CDR3 has 13 residues. The V gene lost 4 bases and the J gene lost 1 base, with 7 bases spanning the gap. CDR3 loop: CASSVGSNTEAFF. The CDR3 DNA is TGTGCCAGCAGTGTTGGCTCGAACACTGAAGCTTTCTTT.

J is TRBJ1-2 and V is TRBV5-1, with 10 bases matching TRBD1. Germline V CDR1 and CDR2: SGHRS, YFSETQ. Trimming at V came to 4 bases and at J to 2 bases, leaving 5 bases not matched to a gene. This CDR3 has 15 amino acids. The CDR3 DNA sequence: TGCGCCAGCAGCACTCTGACAGGGGGCAACTATGGCTACACCTTC. Protein sequence: CASSTLTGGNYGYTF.

This chain uses TRBV7-8 with TRBJ2-1; possible D gene TRBD2, 6 bases. Trimming stripped 6 bases from V and 0 bases from J, with 18 bases between. The CDR3 is 17 residues long. The V gene's germline CDR1 is SGHVS and CDR2 FQNEAQ. As DNA, the CDR3 is TGTGCCAGCAGTCAAAAACCGGGACTCAGCTCCTACAATGAGCAGTTCTTC. It codes for CASSQKPGLSSYNEQFF.

This clone was seen just once. The J gene is TRBJ2-7, the V gene TRBV10-2; D is perhaps TRBD1 (7 bases). The CDR3 length is 18 residues. The V end was cut by 3 bases, the J end by 6 bases, with 27 bases between. Per germline, CDR1 WSHSY and CDR2 SAAADI. The CDR3 sequence is CASSDMGRGAKGGPEQYF. CDR3 in DNA: TGCGCCAGCAGTGATATGGGCAGGGGGGCGAAAGGTGGACCCGAGCAGTACTTC.

The CDR3, as DNA: TGCGCCAGCAGCTTTAGCGGGGGGTTCACAGATACGCAGTATTTT. It yields the protein CASSFSGGFTDTQYF. The chain is built from TRBV5-1 and TRBJ2-3; 10 bases map to TRBD2. The V gene's germline CDR1 is SGHRS and CDR2 YFSETQ. CDR3 length: 15 residues. The V and J ends lost 2 bases and 2 bases, in that order; junction bases with no gene match: 2.